The 30 T cell receptor beta chains below were found in one sample sequenced in a study of OX40 agonist ivuxolimab in advanced cancers. Sequencing used immunoSEQ multiplex PCR; TCRdb keeps in-frame clones, though not all of them. The top ten clones hold 0.45% to 0.55% of a sample with approximately 100,000 clones, around nine tenths of them seen once. Sequencing was performed on CD4+ or CD8+ T cells sorted from blood, taken in a trial of the OX40 agonist ivuxolimab. These receptors were obtained from an adult with an advanced solid tumor such as melanoma, head and neck, liver or kidney cancer.

With respect to this clone: A junction end diverges from the germline sequence, so it may reflect a read error. This sequence joins TRBV7-7 and TRBJ2-5; D is uncertain. CDR3 length: 14 residues. Germline-derived CDR1 and CDR2 are SSHAT and FNYEAQ (reference sequence). The CDR3 protein is CASSLNSQQETQYF. The CDR3 coding sequence is TGTGCTAGCAGCTTAAATAGCCAGCAAGAGACCCAGTACTTC.

The chain employs TRBV5-1 and TRBJ2-5, with 9 bases identical to TRBD2. Trimming at V came to 0 bases and at J to 2 bases, leaving 8 bases not matched to a gene. The CDR3 consists of 17 residues. Germline lookup yields CDR1 SGHRS and CDR2 YFSETQ. The CDR3 is CASSLEIAGDLQETQYF. The CDR3 DNA sequence: TGCGCCAGCAGCTTGGAGATAGCGGGGGATCTACAAGAGACCCAGTACTTC.

V gene TRBV6-1 combines with J gene TRBJ1-1, with D tentatively TRBD1 (5 bases). The CDR3 length is 13 residues. V was pared by 6 bases and J by 5 bases, with 13 bases between. The germline V gene encodes CDR1 MNHNS and CDR2 SASEGT. The CDR3 DNA is TGTGCCAGCAGGGCAGGGAGGGAGACTGAAGCTTTCTTT. Its protein is CASRAGRETEAFF.

Of note for this clone: The CDR3 does not close with the conserved phenylalanine or tryptophan, likely indicating a read error. The V and J genes are TRBV6-5 and TRBJ1-6, with D unclear. V was pared by 6 bases and J by 10 bases, with 7 bases between. The CDR3 has 11 residues. Germline assignment: CDR1 MNHEY and CDR2 SVGAGI. The CDR3 loop is CASSGRSPLHL. The CDR3 nucleotides read TGTGCCAGCAGCGGCCGATCACCCCTCCACCTT.

Regarding this clone: One end of the junction varies from germline; a read error may be responsible. The chain joins TRBV2 to TRBJ2-4; 7 nucleotides line up with TRBD1. Germline lookup yields CDR1 SNHLY and CDR2 FYNNEI. The CDR3 covers 11 residues. In nucleotides, the CDR3 is TGTGCCAGCAGTGAAGAGGGGGACAGCGCATTC. Translating gives CASSEEGDSAF.

The CDR3 is CASRKGTDTDTQYF. The CDR3, as DNA: TGTGCCAGCAGGAAGGGGACGGACACAGATACGCAGTATTTT. The chain has TRBV2 and TRBJ2-3, with D possibly called TRBD1 or TRBD2 (5 bases each). Germline V gene sequence: CDR1 SNHLY, CDR2 FYNNEI. The germline V and J ends were trimmed by 6 bases and 2 bases, with 12 bases remaining between them. The length of the CDR3 is 14 residues.

The sample holds one count of this clone. The chain is built from TRBV5-4 and TRBJ2-2, with 8 positions matching TRBD1. The ends lost 4 bases at V and 5 bases at J; junction bases unmatched: 1. The CDR3 extends over 13 amino acids. Germline V gives CDR1 SGHNT, CDR2 YYREEE (reference sequence). CDR3 in amino acids: CASSRQGTGELFF. CDR3 bases: TGTGCCAGCAGCCGACAGGGGACCGGGGAGCTGTTTTTT.

This clone was observed a single time. The chain combines TRBV7-8 with TRBJ2-1; 7 bases fit TRBD2. The CDR3 has 16 residues. Germline assignment: CDR1 SGHVS and CDR2 FQNEAQ. The junction had 7 bases not matched to a gene; V was cut back by 4 bases and J by 1 base. In nucleotides, the CDR3 is TGTGCCAGCAGCTATAGTCGGCGGGGGTCCTACAATGAGCAGTTCTTC. Its translation: CASSYSRRGSYNEQFF.

The CDR3 region is CASSDSGGTYNEQFF. CDR3 bases: TGTGCCAGCAGTGATTCAGGGGGGACCTACAATGAGCAGTTCTTC. The gene calls are TRBV6-1 and TRBJ2-1; D may be TRBD1 (7 bases). The V gene's germline CDR1 is MNHNS and CDR2 SASEGT. V gave up 3 bases and J gave up 2 bases, with 11 bases separating them. The CDR3 spans 15 residues.

The rearrangement joins TRBV18 to TRBJ2-7, with D perhaps matching TRBD2 (5 bases). Trimming left V 2 bases short and J 3 bases short, with 17 bases between. CDR3 length: 16 residues. The germline V gene encodes CDR1 KGHSH and CDR2 LQKENI. The CDR3 DNA reads as TGTGCCAGCTCACCAGCTGGGAGTCAGGTGGTCTACGAGCAGTACTTC. Protein: CASSPAGSQVVYEQYF.

The chain employs TRBV2 and TRBJ2-3; 9 nucleotides match TRBD2. CDR1 and CDR2 from the germline V gene are SNHLY and FYNNEI. The CDR3 totals 17 residues. The V segment lost 4 bases and the J segment 4 bases; nucleotides outside the gene matches: 12. For the CDR3, the DNA is TGTGCCAGCAGTGTCGGGACTAGCAGTATGGGCGCAGATACGCAGTATTTT. The encoded protein is CASSVGTSSMGADTQYF.

This sequence joins TRBV5-5 and TRBJ2-3; D is undetermined. Between the trimmed V and J ends, which lost 2 bases and 2 bases, there was a span of 6 bases. The CDR3 sequence is 13 residues long. Germline lookup yields CDR1 SGHKS and CDR2 YYEKEE (reference sequence). The CDR3 nucleotides read TGTGCCAGCAGCTTCGCCCACACAGATACGCAGTATTTT. It specifies CASSFAHTDTQYF.

CDR3 region: CASSLGTAAFQETQYF. Written as DNA, the CDR3 is TGTGCCAGCAGCTTAGGGACGGCTGCCTTCCAAGAGACCCAGTACTTC. The chain couples TRBV7-9 to TRBJ2-5; D gene ambiguous. The CDR3 contains 16 residues. Deletions cut 1 base from V and 1 base from J, with 13 bases between. The V gene's germline CDR1 is SEHNR and CDR2 FQNEAQ (reference sequence). The full variable domain, its missing parts supplied by reference TRBV7-9 and TRBJ2-5, is DTGVSQNPRHKITKRGQNVTFRCDPISEHNRLYWYRQTLGQGPEFLTYFQNEAQLEKSRLLSDRFSAERPKGSFSTLEIQRTEQGDSAMYLCASSLGTAAFQETQYFGPGTRLLVL.

The chain combines TRBV19 with TRBJ1-2; perhaps TRBD1 as D (5 bases). Trimming removed 6 bases at V and 4 bases at J, with 9 bases between. Germline CDR1 is LNHDA and CDR2 is SQIVND (reference sequence). The CDR3 runs to 12 residues. The CDR3 sequence: CASRGTAYGYTF. CDR3 nucleotides: TGTGCCAGTAGGGGGACTGCCTATGGCTACACCTTC. The full variable domain, in which reference TRBV19 and TRBJ1-2 provide the parts outside the CDR3, is DGGITQSPKYLFRKEGQNVTLSCEQNLNHDAMYWYRQDPGQGLRLIYYSQIVNDFQKGDIAEGYSVSREKKESFPLTVTSAQKNPTAFYLCASRGTAYGYTFGSGTRLTVV.

The DNA of the CDR3 is TGTGCCAGCAGTTTACCAGGACGCTCCTACGAGCAGTACTTC. Residues: CASSLPGRSYEQYF. The gene calls are TRBV28 and TRBJ2-7; D ambiguous. The CDR3 consists of 14 residues. Germline CDR1 reads MDHEN; CDR2 reads SYDVKM. V was cut by 2 bases and J by 0 bases, with 8 bases left in between.

This rearrangement joins TRBV27 to TRBJ1-2, with D unresolved. Trimming took off 2 bases at V and 4 bases at J, with 11 bases between the two ends. The CDR3 length is 14 residues. Germline V CDR1 and CDR2: MNHEY, SMNVEV (reference sequence). CDR3: CASSLTGRPYGYTF. CDR3 nucleotide sequence: TGTGCCAGCAGTTTAACCGGGCGCCCCTATGGCTACACCTTC.

The chain links TRBV4-3 to TRBJ2-3; 7 positions match TRBD2. Germline trimming cut 1 base from V and 3 bases from J; bases unmatched to any gene: 13. In germline, CDR1 is LGHNA, CDR2 YSLEER. CDR3 length equals 18 residues. The CDR3 DNA follows: TGCGCCAGCAGCCAAGCTCATCCACACGGGAGGAGGACAGATACGCAGTATTTT. Translated, it gives CASSQAHPHGRRTDTQYF.

The rearrangement uses TRBV18 and TRBJ2-5, with D possibly TRBD1 on 6 matching bases. The CDR3 length is 16 residues. Germline values: CDR1 KGHSH, CDR2 LQKENI. V was pared by 3 bases and J by 1 base, with 15 bases between. The CDR3 loop is CASSPRQVLLQETQYF. The CDR3 DNA reads as TGTGCCAGCTCACCGAGACAGGTCCTCCTCCAAGAGACCCAGTACTTC.

With regard to this clone: The sample contains more than one DNA sequence encoding this CDR3. The genes are TRBV19 and TRBJ1-5; no firm D call. Germline values: CDR1 LNHDA, CDR2 SQIVND (reference sequence). Trimming pared 5 bases from V and 5 bases from J, leaving 10 bases between. This CDR3 spans 13 amino acids. The CDR3 region has the DNA TGTGCCAGTAGTCCAAGCAGAGATCAGCCCCAGCATTTT. Protein: CASSPSRDQPQHF.

Here the CDR3 DNA reads TGTGCTAGTGGGGCCGGGGGGCTGGCCACTGAAGCTTTCTTT. It encodes CASGAGGLATEAFF. This chain connects TRBV12-5 to TRBJ1-1, with D possibly matching TRBD1 (6 bases). This CDR3 has 14 residues. Between the trimmed V and J ends, which lost 6 bases and 4 bases, there was a span of 15 bases. Germline loops: CDR1 LGHNT, CDR2 FRNRAP.

This clone was recorded once. This chain joins TRBV18 and TRBJ2-1, with D uncertain. Looked up from germline, CDR1 is KGHSH and CDR2 is LQKENI. V lost 0 bases and J 7 bases, leaving 7 bases between the germline ends. The CDR3 has 13 residues. CDR3 nucleotide sequence: TGTGCCAGCTCACCACCGGTTTCTAATGAGCAGTTCTTC. It codes for CASSPPVSNEQFF.

J is TRBJ1-1 and V is TRBV19; D perhaps matches TRBD1 (5 bases). This CDR3 is 13 amino acids long. Trimming stripped 5 bases from V and 3 bases from J, with 10 bases between. CDR1 is LNHDA, CDR2 SQIVND, per germline (reference sequence). CDR3 coding DNA: TGTGCCAGTAGTCCCCGAGGGGACACTGAAGCTTTCTTT. It translates to CASSPRGDTEAFF.

The gene calls are TRBV18 and TRBJ1-1; TRBD1 is a possible D gene (5 bases). The CDR3 extends over 16 amino acids. V was shortened by 3 bases and J by 1 base, with 15 bases between the two germline ends. Per germline, CDR1 KGHSH and CDR2 LQKENI. CDR3: CASSPYAWGRNTEAFF. Here the CDR3 DNA reads TGTGCCAGCTCACCTTATGCCTGGGGGAGGAACACTGAAGCTTTCTTT.

The J gene is TRBJ2-5, the V gene TRBV5-1, with TRBD2 matching over 14 bases. CDR1 is SGHRS, CDR2 YFSETQ, per germline. V lost 3 bases and J lost 5; bases outside the gene matches: 12. This CDR3 region has 18 residues. This CDR3 is CASSSSGLAGASSETQYF. CDR3 DNA: TGCGCCAGCAGCTCCTCGGGACTAGCGGGGGCCTCGAGTGAGACCCAGTACTTC.

The chain uses TRBV7-9 and TRBJ2-3; D might be TRBD1 or TRBD2, each matching 7 bases. Germline lookup yields CDR1 SEHNR and CDR2 FQNEAQ (reference sequence). This CDR3 has 15 residues. V lost 3 bases and J 3 bases, leaving 13 bases between the germline ends. The CDR3 nucleotides read TGTGCCAGCAGCTTGGGGGGGACAGCTACAGATACGCAGTATTTT. It codes for CASSLGGTATDTQYF.

The J gene is TRBJ1-6, the V gene TRBV2, with TRBD1 as a possible D gene (5 bases). The CDR3 spans 14 residues. Germline V gives CDR1 SNHLY, CDR2 FYNNEI. Trimming removed 0 bases from V and 10 bases from J, with 10 bases in between. CDR3 DNA: TGTGCCAGCAGTGAAGCGGGGGGTCGCTCACCCCTCCACTTT. Protein product: CASSEAGGRSPLHF.

The chain carries TRBV5-4 and TRBJ1-1; 11 nucleotides line up with TRBD1. The CDR3 has 16 amino acids. Germline trimming cut 4 bases from V and 4 bases from J; bases unmatched to any gene: 9. Germline V lookup: CDR1 SGHNT, CDR2 YYREEE (reference sequence). As DNA, the CDR3 is TGTGCCAGCAGCCCCCGAGGGGGGACAGGGGGCACTGAAGCTTTCTTT. Translated, it gives CASSPRGGTGGTEAFF.

V gene TRBV28 combines with J gene TRBJ1-5; D gene uncertain. V was cut by 6 bases and J by 6 bases, with 15 bases left in between. Germline values: CDR1 MDHEN, CDR2 SYDVKM. The CDR3 has 14 amino acids. CDR3 amino acids: CASRSLGLFQPQHF. The DNA for the CDR3 is TGTGCCAGCAGGTCGTTGGGGTTATTTCAGCCCCAGCATTTT.

The gene calls are TRBV25-1 and TRBJ1-2, with D unresolved. The CDR3 sequence is 15 residues long. Trimming removed 2 bases from V and 7 bases from J, with 17 bases in between. CDR1 is MGHDK and CDR2 is SYGVNS in the germline V gene. The CDR3 nucleotides read TGTGCCAGCAGTGAAGATTTGGTAGGGCAGTTTGGCTACACCTTC. Protein: CASSEDLVGQFGYTF.

V and J are TRBV7-4 and TRBJ2-2, with D uncertain. The CDR3 runs 13 residues. Trimming removed 5 bases at V and 7 bases at J, with 11 bases between. Germline V lookup: CDR1 SGHVT, CDR2 SQSDAQ. CDR3 DNA: TGTGCCAGCAGCCGGGCCCAAGGCGGGGAGCTGTTTTTT. This codes for CASSRAQGGELFF.